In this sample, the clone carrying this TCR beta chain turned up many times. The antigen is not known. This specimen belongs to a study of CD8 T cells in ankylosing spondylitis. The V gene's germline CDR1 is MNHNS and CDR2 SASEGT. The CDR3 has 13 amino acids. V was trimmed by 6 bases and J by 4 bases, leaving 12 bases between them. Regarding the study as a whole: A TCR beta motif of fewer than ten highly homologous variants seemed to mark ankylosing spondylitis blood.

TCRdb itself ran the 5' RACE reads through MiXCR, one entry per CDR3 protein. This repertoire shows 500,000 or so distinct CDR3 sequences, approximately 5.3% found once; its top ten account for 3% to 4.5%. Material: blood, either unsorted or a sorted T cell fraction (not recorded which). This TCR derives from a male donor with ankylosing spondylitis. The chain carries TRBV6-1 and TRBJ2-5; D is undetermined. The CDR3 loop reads CASRARVVETQYF. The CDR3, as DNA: TGTGCCAGCAGAGCTAGGGTCGTAGAGACCCAGTACTTC.